Following are 32 T cell receptor beta chains from one sample sequenced in a study of molecular identifiers for immune sequencing clone quantification. TCRdb re-analysed the PCR reads in MiXCR, keeping a single row per CDR3 protein. The sample carries some 650,000 distinct CDR3 sequences, roughly 21% recorded once. Sample: naive CD8+ T cells from blood, with Jurkat cell RNA spiked in. The subset denotes: FACS-sorted CD8+CD4-CCR7+CD45RA+ naive T cells. The receptors shown here come from a human donor in good health. Some libraries in this study had Jurkat cell RNA spiked in.

This clonotype was detected ten times or more. The chain is built from TRBV28 and TRBJ1-1; 7 bases map to TRBD1. Germline V gene sequence: CDR1 MDHEN, CDR2 SYDVKM. The CDR3 is 15 amino acids. The V segment lost 6 bases and the J segment 1 base; nucleotides outside the gene matches: 8. The CDR3 DNA is TGTGCCAGCAGACTCATCAGGGGGTCGAACACTGAAGCTTTCTTT. This gives the protein CASRLIRGSNTEAFF.

This clonotype was observed at least ten times. The rearrangement uses TRBV6-5 and TRBJ2-1; 9 positions match TRBD1. The CDR3 length is 12 residues. Germline V gene sequence: CDR1 MNHEY, CDR2 SVGAGI. The V segment lost 6 bases and the J segment 10 bases; nucleotides outside the gene matches: 4. CDR3 nucleotide sequence: TGTGCCAGCAGCGGGGACAGGGAAGAGCAGTTCTTC. It encodes CASSGDREEQFF.

This clonotype appeared many times. The rearrangement joins TRBV7-9 to TRBJ2-6; D unresolved. The CDR3 runs 17 residues. Per the germline V gene, CDR1 is SEHNR and CDR2 is FQNEAQ (reference sequence). With 1 base removed from V and 2 bases from J, the gap between germline ends came to 12 bases. CDR3 sequence: CASSLVKGSAGANVLTF. The CDR3 region has the DNA TGTGCCAGCAGCTTAGTAAAGGGTAGTGCTGGGGCCAACGTCCTGACTTTC.

This clonotype came up many times. The V gene is TRBV7-9, the J gene TRBJ2-2; no clear D. The CDR3 consists of 15 residues. Per the germline V gene, CDR1 is SEHNR and CDR2 is FQNEAQ (reference sequence). The V gene lost 7 bases and the J gene lost 2 bases, with 14 bases spanning the gap. CDR3 sequence reads: CASTFLGFNTGELFF. DNA of the CDR3: TGTGCCAGCACCTTCTTGGGGTTCAACACCGGGGAGCTGTTTTTT.

This clonotype has only a few counts. The genes are TRBV7-8 and TRBJ2-3, with 9 positions matching TRBD1. V lost 1 base to trimming and J lost 2 bases; unmatched junction nucleotides: 10. CDR1 is SGHVS and CDR2 is FQNEAQ in the germline V gene. This CDR3 spans 18 amino acids. The CDR3 spells CASSLVIPTGGNTDTQYF. CDR3 DNA: TGTGCCAGCAGCTTAGTGATCCCGACAGGGGGGAACACAGATACGCAGTATTTT.

V is TRBV13 and J is TRBJ2-5; D gene uncertain. The germline V and J ends were trimmed by 5 bases and 1 base, with 11 bases remaining between them. This CDR3 has 14 residues. Germline CDR1 and CDR2: PRHDT and FYEKMQ (reference sequence). The CDR3 region is CASSTRSGQETQYF. The CDR3 nucleotides read TGTGCCAGCAGCACACGTTCTGGCCAAGAGACCCAGTACTTC.

The rearrangement joins TRBV7-9 to TRBJ2-1, with D perhaps matching TRBD1 or TRBD2 (6 bases each). This CDR3 region has 15 residues. Germline V gene data show CDR1 as SEHNR and CDR2 as FQNEAQ (reference sequence). Trimming took off 1 base at V and 8 bases at J, with 15 bases between the two ends. In DNA, the CDR3 is TGTGCCAGCAGCTTAGGGGGAGGCCGGGGGCATGAGCAGTTCTTC. It specifies CASSLGGGRGHEQFF. Variable domain in full (rest from reference TRBV7-9 and TRBJ2-1): DTGVSQNPRHKITKRGQNVTFRCDPISEHNRLYWYRQTLGQGPEFLTYFQNEAQLEKSRLLSDRFSAERPKGSFSTLEIQRTEQGDSAMYLCASSLGGGRGHEQFFGPGTRLTVL.

This clonotype was seen ten or more times. The chain is built from TRBV12-3 or TRBV12-4 and TRBJ1-1; unclear D gene. V lost 1 base, J lost 4 bases, and 10 bases lay in between. This CDR3 spans 14 amino acids. Here the CDR3 reads CASSLGEGGTEAFF. The CDR3 DNA sequence: TGTGCCAGCAGTTTAGGGGAGGGCGGCACTGAAGCTTTCTTT.

With respect to this clonotype: A much bigger clone sits one base away, suggesting this may be a read error. The V and J genes are TRBV9 and TRBJ2-3; D not resolved. This CDR3 comprises 12 residues. Germline assignment: CDR1 SGDLS and CDR2 YYNGEE. The CDR3 region has the DNA TGTGCCAGCGGCGTGATTACAGATACGCAGTATTTT. Amino acid sequence: CASGVITDTQYF.

Many counts were recorded for this clonotype. The gene calls are TRBV4-3 and TRBJ1-1, with unresolved D. Per germline, CDR1 LGHNA and CDR2 YSLEER. With 0 bases removed from V and 2 bases from J, the gap between germline ends came to 10 bases. The CDR3 consists of 15 residues. The CDR3 nucleotides are TGCGCCAGCAGCCAAGATATCACAGCTAACACTGAAGCTTTCTTT. As protein: CASSQDITANTEAFF.

About this clonotype itself: The junction shows a germline mismatch at one end, possibly a read error. The chain links TRBV19 to TRBJ2-7, with 7 bases lining up with TRBD1. The CDR3 length is 13 residues. Germline-derived CDR1 and CDR2 are LNHDA and SQIVND (reference sequence). This CDR3 reads CASSLGTAYERYF. CDR3 sequence (DNA): TGTGCCAGTAGTCTGGGGACAGCCTACGAGCGGTACTTC.

A word on this clonotype: This is likely a read error, given that the CDR3 carries no conserved phenylalanine or tryptophan at its end. The V gene is TRBV4-3, the J gene TRBJ1-6; D might be TRBD1 (6 bases). V lost 1 base to trimming and J lost 7 bases, with 11 bases between them. CDR1 is LGHNA and CDR2 is YSLEER in the germline V gene. CDR3 length: 15 residues. The CDR3 reads CASSQASTGNSPLHY. The CDR3 DNA reads as TGCGCCAGCAGCCAAGCGTCGACAGGCAATTCACCCCTCCACTAT.

This clonotype was counted ten times or more. The chain links TRBV6-5 to TRBJ1-1, with TRBD1 identical over 7 bases. This CDR3 has 15 residues. Germline V gene lookup returns CDR1 MNHEY and CDR2 SVGAGI. After removal of 5 bases from V and 6 bases from J, the junction contained 12 bases not matched to a gene. The CDR3 region has the DNA TGTGCCAGCAGTCTATGGGAAACAGGGGAGGCTGAAGCTTTCTTT. It is translated as CASSLWETGEAEAFF.

This clonotype was found many times. The CDR3 reads CASSLAESRLGGEQYF. CDR3 DNA sequence: TGTGCCAGCAGCTTGGCCGAGTCTAGGCTCGGCGGCGAGCAGTACTTC. The J gene is TRBJ2-7, the V gene TRBV5-5; D is unresolved. Trimming left V 0 bases short and J 6 bases short, with 19 bases between. This CDR3 is 16 amino acids long. CDR1 is SGHKS, CDR2 YYEKEE, per germline (reference sequence).

In the case of this clonotype: Since a much larger clone is just one base distant, this may be a read error. V usage is TRBV13 and J usage is TRBJ2-7; 7 nucleotides line up with TRBD1. In germline, CDR1 is PRHDT, CDR2 FYEKMQ (reference sequence). The CDR3 is made up of 15 amino acids. As DNA, the CDR3 is TGTGCCGGCAGCGTTGGACAGGTACACTCCTACGAGCAGTACTTC. This sequence encodes CAGSVGQVHSYEQYF.

This clonotype was observed a few times. The rearrangement joins TRBV19 to TRBJ1-6, with unresolved D. The CDR3 loop spans 13 amino acids. The germline gives CDR1 LNHDA, CDR2 SQIVND (reference sequence). V dropped 3 bases and J dropped 7 bases, with 7 bases sitting between them. This chain's CDR3 is CASSIGGNSPLHF. The CDR3 DNA reads TGTGCCAGTAGTATTGGTGGGAATTCACCCCTCCACTTT.

In this sample, this clonotype turned up a few times. V usage is TRBV7-6 and J usage is TRBJ1-4, with 7 bases identical to TRBD1. This CDR3 is 14 amino acids long. Germline V CDR1 and CDR2: SGHVS, FNYEAQ. Trimming took 4 bases from V and 7 from J; bases not matched to a gene: 6. The CDR3 DNA reads TGTGCCAGCAGCTCCGGGACAGATAGTGAAAAACTGTTTTTT. Translated: CASSSGTDSEKLFF.

As for this clonotype: A much larger clone sits a single nucleotide away, making a read error possible. The chain uses TRBV19 and TRBJ2-1; D is unclear. This CDR3 spans 14 amino acids. Germline V gives CDR1 LNHDA, CDR2 SQIVND (reference sequence). CDR3 residues: CASRIDPIPHEQFF. The DNA for the CDR3 is TGTGCCAGTCGTATTGACCCTATCCCCCATGAGCAGTTCTTC.

The chain recombines TRBV5-3 with TRBJ1-2; a possible D gene is TRBD1 (5 bases). TRBV5-3 qualifies as an ORF whose function is uncertain. This CDR3 spans 14 amino acids. V dropped 8 bases and J dropped 3 bases, with 17 bases sitting between them. The CDR3 DNA sequence: TGTGCCAGCAGCCCCCGGGGCCACGACTATGGCTACACCTTC. This codes for CASSPRGHDYGYTF.

This clonotype was seen at least ten times. This CDR3 reads CASSQTTGLETQYF. CDR3 DNA sequence: TGTGCCAGCAGCCAAACTACAGGGCTGGAGACCCAGTACTTC. The chain combines TRBV3-1 with TRBJ2-5; TRBD1 might be the D (6 bases). The ends were cut back, 2 bases at V and 5 bases at J, with 12 bases in the middle. There are 14 residues in the CDR3. Germline CDR1 reads LGHDT; CDR2 reads YNNKEL (reference sequence).

This clonotype has ten or more counts. The chain joins TRBV20-1 to TRBJ2-7; the match to TRBD1 covers 9 bases. The trim removed 0 bases at V and 3 bases at J, leaving 6 bases unmatched. Germline V gives CDR1 DFQATT, CDR2 SNEGSKA (reference sequence). The CDR3 is 15 residues long. This CDR3 reads CSARDVAGQGYEQYF. The CDR3 bases are TGCAGTGCTAGAGATGTCGCGGGACAGGGCTACGAGCAGTACTTC.

The chain has TRBV30 and TRBJ1-5, with TRBD1 as a possible D gene (6 bases). The V and J ends lost 0 bases and 6 bases respectively, with 12 bases between them. The CDR3 length is 14 residues. Germline-derived CDR1 and CDR2 are GTSNPN and SVGIG (reference sequence). CDR3 coding DNA: TGTGCCTGGAGTGTTGGGCAGGGGCGTCAGCCCCAGCATTTT. Protein: CAWSVGQGRQPQHF.

This clonotype was observed a handful of times. The chain couples TRBV5-1 to TRBJ2-1; perhaps TRBD2 as D (6 bases). Deletions cut 0 bases from V and 3 bases from J, with 13 bases between. This CDR3 region has 16 residues. Germline V CDR1 and CDR2: SGHRS, YFSETQ. The CDR3, as DNA: TGCGCCAGCAGCTTGGCCGTTAGCGGTAGCTACAATGAGCAGTTCTTC. Translating it yields CASSLAVSGSYNEQFF.

This clonotype was counted at least ten times. As DNA, the CDR3 is TGCGCCAGCAGCTTGAGGCAGAGACACCCCACAGATACGCAGTATTTT. Protein product: CASSLRQRHPTDTQYF. The V and J genes are TRBV5-1 and TRBJ2-3; D call uncertain. Germline lookup yields CDR1 SGHRS and CDR2 YFSETQ. This CDR3 is 16 amino acids long. V was clipped by 1 base and J by 2 bases, with 14 bases between them.

This clonotype was counted a few times. A single base separates this from a much larger clone, so it may be a read error. The rearrangement links TRBV11-2 to TRBJ2-5; D possibly matches TRBD1 or TRBD2 (5 bases each). The V gene lost 4 bases and the J gene lost 4 bases, with 25 bases spanning the gap. The CDR3 totals 18 residues. Germline V gene data show CDR1 as SGHAT and CDR2 as FQNNGV. The chain's CDR3 is CASSYWKLGPESGETQYF. CDR3 bases: TGTGCCAGCAGCTATTGGAAGCTGGGACCAGAGTCCGGAGAGACCCAGTACTTC.

About this clonotype: A much larger clone differs from this one at a single base, so this may be a read error. The chain is built from TRBV2 and TRBJ1-5; TRBD1 matches 8 bases. CDR1 SNHLY and CDR2 FYNNEI come from the germline V gene. The CDR3 is 14 residues long. This CDR3 reads CASSQGALMQPPHF. Written as DNA, the CDR3 is TGTGCCAGCAGCCAGGGGGCTCTGATGCAGCCCCCGCATTTT.

The V gene is TRBV7-6, the J gene TRBJ2-7, with 8 nucleotides matching TRBD2. The V gene end was trimmed by 5 bases and the J gene end by 1 base; junction bases not matched to a gene: 7. CDR1 and CDR2 from the germline V gene are SGHVS and FNYEAQ. The CDR3 has 15 residues. CDR3 bases: TGTGCCAGCAGCACCAGCGGGGGATTTTCCTACGAGCAGTACTTC. Its protein is CASSTSGGFSYEQYF. Looking up the rest from reference TRBV7-6 and TRBJ2-7 gives the full variable domain: GAGVSQSPRYKVTKRGQDVALRCDPISGHVSLYWYRQALGQGPEFLTYFNYEAQQDKSGLPNDRFSAERPEGSISTLTIQRTEQRDSAMYRCASSTSGGFSYEQYFGPGTRLTVT.

The chain recombines TRBV4-1 with TRBJ2-5; 7 bases align to TRBD2. Germline V CDR1 and CDR2: MGHRA, YSYEKL. V lost 4 bases, J lost 4 bases, and 3 bases stayed unmatched. CDR3 size: 13 residues. CDR3 loop: CASSRAGAETQYF. CDR3 coding DNA: TGCGCCAGCAGCCGGGCGGGAGCAGAGACCCAGTACTTC.

Of note for this clonotype: A much larger clone lies one base from this, so it may be a read error. This chain links TRBV7-2 with TRBJ2-1; TRBD1 might be the D (5 bases). CDR3 length: 16 residues. From germline, CDR1 is SGHTA and CDR2 FQGNSA. This chain's CDR3 is CASSSRPRVPYNERFF. DNA for the CDR3: TGTGCCAGCAGCTCTAGGCCCAGGGTCCCCTACAATGAGCGGTTCTTC.

V is TRBV4-3 and J is TRBJ1-6; 7 nucleotides align to TRBD1. Trimming removed 1 base from V and 4 bases from J; junction bases left unmatched: 1. The CDR3 is 15 amino acids. CDR1 and CDR2 from the germline V gene are LGHNA and YSLEER. CDR3 sequence: CASSQGTGYNSPLHF. In DNA form, the CDR3 reads TGCGCCAGCAGCCAAGGGACAGGTTATAATTCACCCCTCCACTTT.

V gene TRBV4-2 combines with J gene TRBJ1-1; the D is unclear. This CDR3 comprises 14 residues. V dropped 4 bases and J dropped 1 base, with 10 bases sitting between them. The germline V gene has CDR1 LGHNA and CDR2 YNFKEQ. The CDR3, as DNA: TGTGCCAGCAGCCCGAGGGTCACGAACACTGAAGCTTTCTTT. Translated, it gives CASSPRVTNTEAFF.

This sequence joins TRBV19 and TRBJ2-2; D is perhaps TRBD1 or TRBD2 (6 bases each). V lost 5 bases, J lost 4 bases, and 14 bases lay in between. CDR1 and CDR2 from the germline V gene are LNHDA and SQIVND (reference sequence). The CDR3 is made up of 15 amino acids. The CDR3 DNA follows: TGTGCCAGTAGTTTCGGGGGCTCGCGCACCGGGGAGCTGTTTTTT. It encodes CASSFGGSRTGELFF. Based on the CDR3 plus reference TRBV19 and TRBJ2-2, the full variable domain is DGGITQSPKYLFRKEGQNVTLSCEQNLNHDAMYWYRQDPGQGLRLIYYSQIVNDFQKGDIAEGYSVSREKKESFPLTVTSAQKNPTAFYLCASSFGGSRTGELFFGEGSRLTVL.